A single sample is the source of the 2 T cell receptor beta chains below, sequenced in a study of identical twins. TCRdb used MiXCR to reprocess the 5' RACE reads, holding one entry per CDR3 protein. The sample comprises more than 350,000 distinct CDR3 sequences, 8.5% to 10% of which are singletons, and roughly 8.9% rests with the top ten. Sequenced sample: naive T cells sorted from blood. These receptors originate from a woman aged 45-65 years in good health.

The chain combines TRBV6-5 with TRBJ2-7, with D maybe TRBD2 (5 bases). The CDR3 consists of 11 residues. CDR1 is MNHEY, CDR2 SVGAGI, per germline. The germline V and J ends were trimmed by 5 bases and 8 bases, with 10 bases remaining between them. CDR3 sequence (DNA): TGTGCCAGCAGTGACGGACTGCAGCAGTACTTC. Translation gives CASSDGLQQYF.

This clonotype was observed a handful of times. The V and J genes are TRBV20-1 and TRBJ2-7; weak D call: TRBD1 (5 bases). The CDR3 is made up of 14 amino acids. V lost 0 bases to trimming and J lost 5 bases, with 14 bases between them. Germline V gives CDR1 DFQATT, CDR2 SNEGSKA (reference sequence). CDR3 amino acids: CSARDLLGADEQYF. In nucleotides, the CDR3 is TGCAGTGCTAGAGATCTATTAGGGGCTGACGAGCAGTACTTC.